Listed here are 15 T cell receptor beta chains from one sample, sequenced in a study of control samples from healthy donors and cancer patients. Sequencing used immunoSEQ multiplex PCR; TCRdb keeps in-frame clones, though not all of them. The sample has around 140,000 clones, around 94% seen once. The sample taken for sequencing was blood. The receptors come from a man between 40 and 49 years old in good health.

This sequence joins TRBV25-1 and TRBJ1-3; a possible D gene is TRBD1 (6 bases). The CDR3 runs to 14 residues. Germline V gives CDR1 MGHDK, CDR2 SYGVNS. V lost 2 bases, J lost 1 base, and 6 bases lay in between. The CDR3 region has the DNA TGTGCCAGCAGTGAACAGGGGTCTGGAAACACCATATATTTT. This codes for CASSEQGSGNTIYF.

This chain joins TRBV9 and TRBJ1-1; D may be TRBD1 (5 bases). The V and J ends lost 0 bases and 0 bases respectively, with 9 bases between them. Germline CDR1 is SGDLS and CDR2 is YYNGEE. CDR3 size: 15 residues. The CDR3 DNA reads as TGTGCCAGCAGCGTAGATACAGGTTTGAACACTGAAGCTTTCTTT. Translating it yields CASSVDTGLNTEAFF.

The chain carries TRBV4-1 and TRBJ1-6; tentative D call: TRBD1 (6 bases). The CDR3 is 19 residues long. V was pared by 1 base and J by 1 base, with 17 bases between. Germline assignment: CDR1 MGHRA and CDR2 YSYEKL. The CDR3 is CASSQVGGRGASYNSPLHF. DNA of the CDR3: TGCGCCAGCAGCCAAGTGGGAGGCAGGGGCGCGTCCTATAATTCACCCCTCCACTTT.

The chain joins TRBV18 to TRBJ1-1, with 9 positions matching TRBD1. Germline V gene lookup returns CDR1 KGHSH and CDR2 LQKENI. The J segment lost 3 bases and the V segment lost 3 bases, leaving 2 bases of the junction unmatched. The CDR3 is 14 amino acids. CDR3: CASSPGQGYTEAFF. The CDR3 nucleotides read TGTGCCAGCTCACCTGGACAGGGGTACACTGAAGCTTTCTTT.

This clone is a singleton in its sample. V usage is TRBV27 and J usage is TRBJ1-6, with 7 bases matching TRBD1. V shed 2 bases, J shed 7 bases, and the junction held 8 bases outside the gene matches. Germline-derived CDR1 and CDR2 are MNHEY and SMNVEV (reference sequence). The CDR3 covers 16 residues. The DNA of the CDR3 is TGTGCCAGCAGTTTACTAGAGGACAGGCTAAATTCACCCCTCCACTTT. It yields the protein CASSLLEDRLNSPLHF.

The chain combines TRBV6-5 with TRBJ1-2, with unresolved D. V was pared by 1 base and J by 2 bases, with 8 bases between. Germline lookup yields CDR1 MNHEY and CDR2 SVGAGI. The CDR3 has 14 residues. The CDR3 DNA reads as TGTGCCAGCAGTTACTTGGCAGCCAACTATGGCTACACCTTC. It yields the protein CASSYLAANYGYTF.

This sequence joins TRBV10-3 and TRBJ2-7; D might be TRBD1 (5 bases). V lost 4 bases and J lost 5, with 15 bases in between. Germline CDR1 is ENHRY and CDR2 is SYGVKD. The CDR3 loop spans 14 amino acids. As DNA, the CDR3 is TGTGCCATCAGTGCATACGACAGAGCCCACGAGCAGTACTTC. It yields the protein CAISAYDRAHEQYF.

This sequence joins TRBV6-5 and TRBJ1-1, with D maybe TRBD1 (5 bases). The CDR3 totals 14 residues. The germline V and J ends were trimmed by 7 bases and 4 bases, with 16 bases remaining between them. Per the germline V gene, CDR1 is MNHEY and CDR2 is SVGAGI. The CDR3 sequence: CASTMLGVGTEAFF. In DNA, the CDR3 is TGTGCCAGCACCATGTTAGGGGTCGGCACTGAAGCTTTCTTT.

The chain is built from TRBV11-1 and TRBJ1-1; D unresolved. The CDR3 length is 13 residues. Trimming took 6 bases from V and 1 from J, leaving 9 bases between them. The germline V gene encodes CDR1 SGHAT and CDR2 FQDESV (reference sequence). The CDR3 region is CASRRIPNTEAFF. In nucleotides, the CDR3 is TGTGCCAGCAGGAGAATTCCGAACACTGAAGCTTTCTTT.

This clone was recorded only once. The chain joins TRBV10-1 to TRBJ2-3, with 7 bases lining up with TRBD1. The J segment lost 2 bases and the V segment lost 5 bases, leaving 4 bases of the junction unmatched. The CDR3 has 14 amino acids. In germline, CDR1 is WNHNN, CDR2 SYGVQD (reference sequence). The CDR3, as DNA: TGCGCCAGCAGTCCACAGGGGCTCACAGATACGCAGTATTTT. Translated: CASSPQGLTDTQYF.

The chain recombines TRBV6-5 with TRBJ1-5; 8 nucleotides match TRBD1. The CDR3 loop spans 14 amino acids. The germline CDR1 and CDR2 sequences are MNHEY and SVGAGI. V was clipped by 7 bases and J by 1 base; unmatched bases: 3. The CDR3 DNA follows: TGTGCCAGCAAGCAGGGGGCAAGCAATCAGCCCCAGCATTTT. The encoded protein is CASKQGASNQPQHF.

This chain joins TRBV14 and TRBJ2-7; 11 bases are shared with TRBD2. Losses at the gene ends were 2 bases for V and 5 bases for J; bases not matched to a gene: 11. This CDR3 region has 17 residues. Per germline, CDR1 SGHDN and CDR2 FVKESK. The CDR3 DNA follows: TGTGCCAGCAGCCAAATAGGCCCACTAGCGGGAGTGGACGAGCAGTACTTC. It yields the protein CASSQIGPLAGVDEQYF. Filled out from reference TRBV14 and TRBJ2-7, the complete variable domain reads EAGVTQFPSHSVIEKGQTVTLRCDPISGHDNLYWYRRVMGKEIKFLLHFVKESKQDESGMPNNRFLAERTGGTYSTLKVQPAELEDSGVYFCASSQIGPLAGVDEQYFGPGTRLTVT.

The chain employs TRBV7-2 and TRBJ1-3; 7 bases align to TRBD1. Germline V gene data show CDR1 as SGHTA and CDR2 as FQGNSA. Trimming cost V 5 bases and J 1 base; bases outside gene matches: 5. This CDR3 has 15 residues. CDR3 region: CASSLRTGSGNTIYF. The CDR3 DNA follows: TGTGCCAGCAGCCTTAGGACAGGTTCTGGAAACACCATATATTTT.

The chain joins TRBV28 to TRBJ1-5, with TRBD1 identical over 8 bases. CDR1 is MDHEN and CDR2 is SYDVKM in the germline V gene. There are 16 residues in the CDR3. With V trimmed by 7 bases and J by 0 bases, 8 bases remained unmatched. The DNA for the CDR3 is TGTGCCAGCAAATACCGGACAGGGTATAGCAATCAGCCCCAGCATTTT. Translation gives CASKYRTGYSNQPQHF.

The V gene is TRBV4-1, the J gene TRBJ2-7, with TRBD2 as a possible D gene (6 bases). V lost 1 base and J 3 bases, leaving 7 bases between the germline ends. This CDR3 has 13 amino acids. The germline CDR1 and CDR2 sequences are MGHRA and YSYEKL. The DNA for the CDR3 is TGCGCCAGCAGCCAAGTCGGGGGCTACGAGCAGTACTTC. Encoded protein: CASSQVGGYEQYF.